This T cell receptor beta chain was found in a study of T cells in tumors after PD-1 blockade. Across the whole study: Excluded were patients with checkpoint blockade, immunosuppressants, or radiotherapy or other anti-cancer therapy within 4 weeks.

The CDR3 totals 16 residues. Germline-derived CDR1 and CDR2 are GTSNPN and SVGIG (reference sequence). After removal of 0 bases from V and 9 bases from J, the junction contained 6 bases not matched to a gene. This clone showed up just once. The protocol was immunoSEQ multiplex PCR, while the TCRdb copy is restricted to in-frame clones and leaves out a portion. Among roughly 25,000 clones listed, roughly 85% were seen once. The V call is TRBV30, the J call TRBJ2-1; 15 bases agree with TRBD2. Source: PBMCs, taken after anti-PD-1 treatment. The TCR sequence derives from a human donor with basal cell carcinoma. The CDR3 nucleotides read TGTGCCTGGAGTGTCTGGACTAGCGGGGGGGCCGGTGAGCAGTTCTTC. Amino acid sequence: CAWSVWTSGGAGEQFF.